The clone carrying this T cell receptor beta chain was seen at least ten times. CDR1 and CDR2 (germline): MGHDK, SYGVNS. This CDR3 contains 14 residues. V was trimmed by 0 bases and J by 0 bases, leaving 6 bases between them. The sample comes from a study of molecular identifiers for immune sequencing clone quantification. Via MiXCR, TCRdb re-called the PCR reads, giving one row per CDR3 protein. The profile shows fewer than 70,000 distinct CDR3 sequences, 15% to 20% of them singletons. This TCR came from a human donor in good health. Some libraries in this study had Jurkat cell RNA spiked in. The specimen was naive CD8+ T cells from blood, with Jurkat cell RNA spiked in. Subset defined: FACS-sorted CD8+CD4-CCR7+CD45RA+ naive T cells. V gene TRBV25-1 combines with J gene TRBJ2-7, with D unresolved. CDR3 in amino acids: CASSEYKSSYEQYF. The CDR3 DNA is TGTGCCAGCAGTGAATATAAGTCCTCCTACGAGCAGTACTTC.